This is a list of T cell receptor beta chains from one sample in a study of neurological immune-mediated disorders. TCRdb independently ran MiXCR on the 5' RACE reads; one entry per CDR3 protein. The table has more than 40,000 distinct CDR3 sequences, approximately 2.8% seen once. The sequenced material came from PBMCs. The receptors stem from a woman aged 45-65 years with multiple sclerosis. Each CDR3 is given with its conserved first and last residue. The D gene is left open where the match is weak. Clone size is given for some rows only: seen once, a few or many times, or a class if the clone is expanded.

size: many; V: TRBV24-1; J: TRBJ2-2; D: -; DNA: TGTGCCACCAGTGAACACAGGGAGAACACCGGGGAGCTGTTTTTT; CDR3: CATSEHRENTGELFF
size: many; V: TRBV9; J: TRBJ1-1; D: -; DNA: TGTGCCAGCAGCGATACTTCCCACACTGAAGCTTTCTTT; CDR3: CASSDTSHTEAFF
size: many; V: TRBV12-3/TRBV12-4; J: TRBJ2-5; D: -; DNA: TGTGCCAGCAGTTTTCGAAATACGAACCAAGAGACCCAGTACTTC; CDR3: CASSFRNTNQETQYF
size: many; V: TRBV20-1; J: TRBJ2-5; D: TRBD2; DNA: TGCAGTGCTAGAGACGGACGGGGGGGCAGGGCGACCCAGTACTTC; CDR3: CSARDGRGGRATQYF
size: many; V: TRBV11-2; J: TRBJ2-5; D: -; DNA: TGTGCCAGCAGCTTGGGTCAGGCGGGAAATGAGGAGACCCAGTACTTC; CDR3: CASSLGQAGNEETQYF
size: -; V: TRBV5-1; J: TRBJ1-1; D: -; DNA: TGCGCCAGCAGCTTTGACGGCCCGAACACTGAAGCTTTCTTT; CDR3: CASSFDGPNTEAFF
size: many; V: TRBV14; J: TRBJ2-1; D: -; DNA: TGTGCCAGCAGCCACTCCGGCAATGAGCAGTTCTTC; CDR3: CASSHSGNEQFF
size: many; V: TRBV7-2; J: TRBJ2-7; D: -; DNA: TGTGCCAGCAGCTCCCGGGACAAAGCCTACGAGCAGTACTTC; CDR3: CASSSRDKAYEQYF
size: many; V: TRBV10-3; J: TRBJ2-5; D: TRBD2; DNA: TGTGCCGCGGCCCCTGTCCCCGGGGGCTTTAGCGGGAGTAGAGAGACCCAGTACTTC; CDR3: CAAAPVPGGFSGSRETQYF
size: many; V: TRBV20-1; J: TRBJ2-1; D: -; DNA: TGCAGTGCTAGAGATGGTTCTTCGGGGTTGAGTGAGCAGTTCTTC; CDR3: CSARDGSSGLSEQFF
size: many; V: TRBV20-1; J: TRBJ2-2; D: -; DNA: TGCAGTGCTAGACCCCTCGGACGCACCGGGGAGCTGTTTTTT; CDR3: CSARPLGRTGELFF
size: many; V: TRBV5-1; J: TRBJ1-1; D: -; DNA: TGCGCCAGCAGCCAAAACAGGAACACTGAAGCTTTCTTT; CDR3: CASSQNRNTEAFF
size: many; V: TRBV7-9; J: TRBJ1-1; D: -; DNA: TGTGCCAGCAGCCCGCCTTTGGGGACTGAAGCTTTCTTT; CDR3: CASSPPLGTEAFF
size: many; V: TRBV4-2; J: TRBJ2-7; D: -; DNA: TGTGCCAGCAGCCGCGAGGGGTCGGGGAGCTCCTACGAGCAGTACTTC; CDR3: CASSREGSGSSYEQYF
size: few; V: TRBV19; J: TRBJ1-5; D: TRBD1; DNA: TGTGCCAGTAGTAATCGACAGGGAGTGGGTCAGCCCCAGCATTTT; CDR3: CASSNRQGVGQPQHF
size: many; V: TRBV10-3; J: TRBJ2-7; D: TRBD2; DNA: TGTGCCATCAGCGCGGGACTAGCTGGTGACGAGCAGTACTTC; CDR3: CAISAGLAGDEQYF
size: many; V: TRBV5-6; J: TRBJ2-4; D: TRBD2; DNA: TGTGCCAGCAGCGTGGGACTAGCGGAAAACATTCAGTACTTC; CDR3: CASSVGLAENIQYF
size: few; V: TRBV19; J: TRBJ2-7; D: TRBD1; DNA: TGTGCCAGTAGAGCCGGGACAGGGTCCTACGAGCAGTACTTC; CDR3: CASRAGTGSYEQYF
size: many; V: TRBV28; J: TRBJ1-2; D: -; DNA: TGTGCCAGCAGTTTAAACAGCTATGGCTACACCTTC; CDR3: CASSLNSYGYTF
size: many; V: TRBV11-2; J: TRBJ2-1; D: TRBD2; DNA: TGTGCCAGCAGCCCAGAAGGGCTAGCGGGGGGCTCGGCACAAAATGAGCAGTTCTTC; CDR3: CASSPEGLAGGSAQNEQFF
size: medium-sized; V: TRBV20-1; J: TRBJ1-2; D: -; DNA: TGCAGTGCAAATCCTAACTATGGCTACACCTTC; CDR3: CSANPNYGYTF
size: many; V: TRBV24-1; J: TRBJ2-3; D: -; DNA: TGTGCCACCAGTGATCCGGGACTGGGAATTGGGAGCACAGATACGCAGTATTTT; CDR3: CATSDPGLGIGSTDTQYF
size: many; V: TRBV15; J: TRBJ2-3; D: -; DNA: TGTGCCACCAGCCCAGAGATGGAAGGGACAGATACGCAGTATTTT; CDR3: CATSPEMEGTDTQYF
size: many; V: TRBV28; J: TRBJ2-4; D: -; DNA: TGTGCCAGCAGTCCCCCGGACAGAGGGATTCAGTACTTC; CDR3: CASSPPDRGIQYF
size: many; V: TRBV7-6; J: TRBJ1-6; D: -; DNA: TGTGCCCCATTCAAGGATAGGGATTATTCACCCCTCCACTTT; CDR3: CAPFKDRDYSPLHF
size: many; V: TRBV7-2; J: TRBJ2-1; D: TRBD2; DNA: TGTGCCAGCAGCTTGAGCGGGGGGGCATTTAGTGAGCAGTTCTTC; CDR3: CASSLSGGAFSEQFF
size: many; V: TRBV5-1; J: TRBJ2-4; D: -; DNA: TGCGCCAGCAGCTTGGGACAAGCCTTAGCCAAAAACATTCAGTACTTC; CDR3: CASSLGQALAKNIQYF
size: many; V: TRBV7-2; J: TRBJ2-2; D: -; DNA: TGTGCCAGCAGCTTAAGGAGTGGGACCAACACCGGGGAGCTGTTTTTT; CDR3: CASSLRSGTNTGELFF
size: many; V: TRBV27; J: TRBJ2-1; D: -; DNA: TGTGCCAGCAGCGTCAAAGTCGAGGGCAGTGAGCAGTTCTTC; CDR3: CASSVKVEGSEQFF
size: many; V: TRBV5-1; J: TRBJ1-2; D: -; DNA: TGCGCCAGCAGCTTGGGGCCGGGTAACTATGGCTACACCTTC; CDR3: CASSLGPGNYGYTF
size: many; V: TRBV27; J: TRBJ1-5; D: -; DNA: TGTGCCAGCAGTTTATCGGTTCAGCAGCCCCAGCATTTT; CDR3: CASSLSVQQPQHF
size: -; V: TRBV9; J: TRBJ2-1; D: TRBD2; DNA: TGTGCCAGCAGCGTAGGGACTAGCGGGGGTTGGGAATACAATGAGCAGTTCTTC; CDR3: CASSVGTSGGWEYNEQFF
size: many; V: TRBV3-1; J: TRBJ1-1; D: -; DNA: TGTGCCAGCAGCCAAACGGGGAACACTGAAGCTTTCTTT; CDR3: CASSQTGNTEAFF
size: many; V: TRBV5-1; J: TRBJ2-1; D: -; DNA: TGCGCCAGCAGCTTCCGGGACACTTACAATGAGCAGTTCTTC; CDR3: CASSFRDTYNEQFF
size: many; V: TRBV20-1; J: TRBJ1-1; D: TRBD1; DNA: TGCAGTGCTGGCAGGGGGGAAACTGAAGCTTTCTTT; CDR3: CSAGRGETEAFF
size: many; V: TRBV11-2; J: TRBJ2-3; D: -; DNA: TGTGCCAGCAGCCGCGGTCGGGGGGATACGCAGTATTTT; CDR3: CASSRGRGDTQYF
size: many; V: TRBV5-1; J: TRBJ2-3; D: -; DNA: TGCGCCAGTAATAGAGGAGGGAGCACAGATACGCAGTATTTT; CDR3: CASNRGGSTDTQYF
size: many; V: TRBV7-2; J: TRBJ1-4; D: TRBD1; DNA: TGTGCCAGCAGCTTAGCGCGAGGACAGGGGGCGACGACTAATGAAAAACTGTTTTTT; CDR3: CASSLARGQGATTNEKLFF
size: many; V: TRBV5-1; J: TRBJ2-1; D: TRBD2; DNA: TGCGCCAGCAGCCCCGGACTAGCGGCCTACAATGAGCAGTTCTTC; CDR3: CASSPGLAAYNEQFF
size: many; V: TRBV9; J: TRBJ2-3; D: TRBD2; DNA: TGTGCCAGCAGCCCTCGAGTTAGCGGGGGCCCTAGCACAGATACGCAGTATTTT; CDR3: CASSPRVSGGPSTDTQYF
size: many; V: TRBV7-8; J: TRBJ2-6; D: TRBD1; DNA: TGTGCCAGCAGCTTATTCGGACAGGGGACTGGGGCCAACGTCCTGACTTTC; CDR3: CASSLFGQGTGANVLTF
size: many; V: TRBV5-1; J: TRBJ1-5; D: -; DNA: TGCGCCAGCAGCTTGGAGGGTGGCCAGCCCCAGCATTTT; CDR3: CASSLEGGQPQHF
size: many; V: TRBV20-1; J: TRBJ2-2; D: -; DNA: TGCAGTGCTAGAGCTGTTCAAACCGGGGAGCTGTTTTTT; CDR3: CSARAVQTGELFF
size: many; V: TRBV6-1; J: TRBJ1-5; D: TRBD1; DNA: TGTGCCAGCAGTAAAGACAGGGCATATAGCAATCAGCCCCAGCATTTT; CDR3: CASSKDRAYSNQPQHF
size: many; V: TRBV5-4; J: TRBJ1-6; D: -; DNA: TGTGCCAGCAGCTTGGACGGGGCCGATAATTCACCCCTCCACTTT; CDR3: CASSLDGADNSPLHF
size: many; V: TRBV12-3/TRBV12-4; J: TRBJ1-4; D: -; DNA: TGTGCCAGCAGTTTTGGGAGTGTGAATGAAAAACTGTTTTTT; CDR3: CASSFGSVNEKLFF
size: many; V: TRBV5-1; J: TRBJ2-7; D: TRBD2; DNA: TGCGCCAGCAGCGAAGGGACTAGCGGAGACGAGCAGTACTTC; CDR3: CASSEGTSGDEQYF
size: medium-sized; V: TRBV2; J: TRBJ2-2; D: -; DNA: TGTGCCAGCAGTATCCGCCGGGTTGGCTACACCGGGGAGCTGTTTTTT; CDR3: CASSIRRVGYTGELFF
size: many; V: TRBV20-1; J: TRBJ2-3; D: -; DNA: TGCAGTGCTAGAGATCGGGCTAGCTCGGGCACAGATACGCAGTATTTT; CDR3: CSARDRASSGTDTQYF
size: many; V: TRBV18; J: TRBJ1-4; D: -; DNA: TGTGCCAGCTCGGAAGGTTTACAGGGAACTAATGAAAAACTGTTTTTT; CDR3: CASSEGLQGTNEKLFF
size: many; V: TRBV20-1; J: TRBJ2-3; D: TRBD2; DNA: TGCAGTGCTAGAAGGACTAGCGTTGGCACAGATACGCAGTATTTT; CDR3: CSARRTSVGTDTQYF
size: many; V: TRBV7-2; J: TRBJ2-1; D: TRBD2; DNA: TGTGCCAGCAGCTTACCCACTAGCGGGGGTTTGCTCTACAATGAGCAGTTCTTC; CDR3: CASSLPTSGGLLYNEQFF
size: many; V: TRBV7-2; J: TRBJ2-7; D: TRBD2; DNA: TGTGCCAGCAGCTTCACTAGCGGGATCTCCTACGAGCAGTACTTC; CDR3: CASSFTSGISYEQYF
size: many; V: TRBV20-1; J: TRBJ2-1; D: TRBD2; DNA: TGCAGTGCTACGACTAGCGGGGGGCCCGATGAGCAGTTCTTC; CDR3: CSATTSGGPDEQFF
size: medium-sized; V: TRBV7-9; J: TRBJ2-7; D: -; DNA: TGTGCCAGCAGCTTGAGTTCCCCCTACGAGCAGTACTTC; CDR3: CASSLSSPYEQYF
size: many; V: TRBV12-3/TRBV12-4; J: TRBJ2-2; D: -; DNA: TGTGCCAGCAGTTGGGGGCCCGGGGAGCTGTTTTTT; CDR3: CASSWGPGELFF
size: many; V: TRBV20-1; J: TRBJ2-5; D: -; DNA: TGCAGTGCTAGGGGGGCCGGGGGAGAGACCCAGTACTTC; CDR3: CSARGAGGETQYF
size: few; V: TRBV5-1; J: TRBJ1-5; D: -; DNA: TGCGCCAGCAGCACCGGAGACGGGCACGATCAGCCCCAGCATTTT; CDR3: CASSTGDGHDQPQHF
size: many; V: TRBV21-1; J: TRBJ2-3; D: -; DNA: TGTGCCAGCAGCAACCCCGGGACTAACACAGATACGCAGTATTTT; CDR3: CASSNPGTNTDTQYF
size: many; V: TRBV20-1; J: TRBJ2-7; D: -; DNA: TGCAGTGCTAGAGATGGGAAAGTCTACGAGCAGTACTTC; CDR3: CSARDGKVYEQYF